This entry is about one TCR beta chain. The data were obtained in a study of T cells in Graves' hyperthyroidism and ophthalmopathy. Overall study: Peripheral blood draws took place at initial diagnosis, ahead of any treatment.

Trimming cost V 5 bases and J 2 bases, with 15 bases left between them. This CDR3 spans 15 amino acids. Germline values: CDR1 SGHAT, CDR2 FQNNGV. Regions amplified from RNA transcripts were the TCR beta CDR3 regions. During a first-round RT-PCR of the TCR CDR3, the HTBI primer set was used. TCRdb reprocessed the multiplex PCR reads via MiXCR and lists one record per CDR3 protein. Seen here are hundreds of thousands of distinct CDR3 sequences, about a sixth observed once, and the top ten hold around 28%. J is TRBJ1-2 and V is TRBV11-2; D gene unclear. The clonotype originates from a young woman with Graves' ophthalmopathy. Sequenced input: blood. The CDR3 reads CASSAGPQANYGYTF. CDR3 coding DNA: TGTGCCAGCAGCGCCGGGCCCCAGGCCAACTATGGCTACACCTTC.